A single sample is the source of the 24 T cell receptor beta chains below, sequenced in a study of blood T cell repertoires in COVID-19 (dated by TCRdb to about 2020). The library was produced with the immunoSEQ multiplex PCR assay. Not all clones reach the TCRdb copy of this immuneACCESS table, which keeps in-frame sequences only. Checked studies attribute under half of the gap to unresolved V genes and leave the rest unexplained. This sample gives 70,000 to 75,000 clones in total; about 82% of them show up just once. 1.8% of the sample comes from the top ten. The sample consisted of peripheral blood. The receptors shown here come from a woman between 55 and 75 years old with acute or convalescent COVID-19.

About this clone itself: The same CDR3 can be traced to other DNA sequences in this sample. The V and J genes are TRBV29-1 and TRBJ1-1; possibly TRBD1 for D (6 bases). This CDR3 comprises 14 residues. Trimming pared 3 bases from V and 1 base from J, leaving 12 bases between. Germline CDR1 reads SQVTM; CDR2 reads ANQGSEA. DNA of the CDR3: TGCAGCGTTGACCTAGGGGGTGAGAACACTGAAGCTTTCTTT. This encodes CSVDLGGENTEAFF.

Concerning this clone: Distinct nucleotide sequences in the sample also encode this CDR3. The gene calls are TRBV2 and TRBJ1-1, with a tentative D call TRBD1 (5 bases). Trimming left V 7 bases short and J 2 bases short, with 8 bases between. The CDR3 contains 12 residues. CDR1 SNHLY and CDR2 FYNNEI come from the germline V gene. This chain's CDR3 is CASKTANTEAFF. The CDR3 DNA sequence: TGTGCCAGCAAGACAGCTAACACTGAAGCTTTCTTT.

This chain links TRBV6-5 with TRBJ2-7, with D perhaps matching TRBD2 (6 bases). CDR1 is MNHEY and CDR2 is SVGAGI in the germline V gene. V was pared by 2 bases and J by 2 bases, with 13 bases between. CDR3 size: 15 residues. CDR3 residues: CASSYGLADPYEQYF. The CDR3 DNA reads as TGTGCCAGCAGTTACGGGTTAGCGGATCCCTACGAGCAGTACTTC.

This rearrangement joins TRBV19 to TRBJ1-1, with 10 bases lining up with TRBD1. Germline loops: CDR1 LNHDA, CDR2 SQIVND (reference sequence). The CDR3 runs 14 residues. V was pared by 5 bases and J by 5 bases, with 5 bases of the junction left unmatched. In nucleotides, the CDR3 is TGTGCCAGTAGTCCGGACAGGGGGGTGACTGAAGCTTTCTTT. This translates into CASSPDRGVTEAFF.

V gene TRBV18 combines with J gene TRBJ1-2; 11 positions agree with TRBD1. The CDR3 is 15 amino acids. Losses at the gene ends were 6 bases for V and 6 bases for J; bases not matched to a gene: 9. CDR1 is KGHSH and CDR2 is LQKENI in the germline V gene. The CDR3 DNA follows: TGTGCCAGCTCCCAACTACCGGGACAGGGGGATGGCTACACCTTC. Translation: CASSQLPGQGDGYTF.

The chain has TRBV5-1 and TRBJ2-7; 12 nucleotides agree with TRBD2. The CDR3 is 15 amino acids. The V gene's germline CDR1 is SGHRS and CDR2 YFSETQ. J was trimmed by 5 bases and V by 0 bases; bases with no gene match: 3. Here the CDR3 reads CASSLGLAGVDEQYF. CDR3 coding DNA: TGCGCCAGCAGCTTGGGACTAGCGGGGGTTGACGAGCAGTACTTC.

The V call is TRBV5-4, the J call TRBJ1-6; 9 nucleotides line up with TRBD1. The germline V gene encodes CDR1 SGHNT and CDR2 YYREEE (reference sequence). The CDR3 is 16 residues long. After removal of 2 bases from V and 10 bases from J, the junction contained 10 bases not matched to a gene. For the CDR3, the DNA is TGTGCCAGCAGCTTAATGAACACAGGGGGCTGGTCACCCCTCCACTTT. Its translation: CASSLMNTGGWSPLHF. Based on the CDR3 plus reference TRBV5-4 and TRBJ1-6, the full variable domain is ETGVTQSPTHLIKTRGQQVTLRCSSQSGHNTVSWYQQALGQGPQFIFQYYREEENGRGNFPPRFSGLQFPNYSSELNVNALELDDSALYLCASSLMNTGGWSPLHFGNGTRLTVT.

The V and J genes are TRBV25-1 and TRBJ2-7; D may be TRBD1 (6 bases). The CDR3 is made up of 14 amino acids. Germline assignment: CDR1 MGHDK and CDR2 SYGVNS. The ends were cut back, 5 bases at V and 3 bases at J, with 14 bases in the middle. The CDR3 nucleotides read TGTGCCAGCAGTTACTCCGGGACAAACTACGAGCAGTACTTC. Translation: CASSYSGTNYEQYF.

This clone appeared once. This chain joins TRBV11-1 and TRBJ2-1; the match to TRBD2 covers 7 bases. With 2 bases clipped from V and 5 bases from J, the junction kept 6 bases outside the gene matches. The CDR3 totals 15 residues. The germline V gene has CDR1 SGHAT and CDR2 FQDESV (reference sequence). The chain's CDR3 is CASSLQAGEHNEQFF. The CDR3 DNA follows: TGTGCCAGCAGCTTACAGGCGGGGGAGCACAATGAGCAGTTCTTC.

The V call is TRBV9, the J call TRBJ2-6; D not certain. CDR3 length equals 17 residues. Germline CDR1 SGDLS, CDR2 YYNGEE. Between the trimmed V and J ends, which lost 0 bases and 0 bases, there was a span of 10 bases. CDR3 amino acids: CASSVGQIISGANVLTF. In DNA form, the CDR3 reads TGTGCCAGCAGCGTAGGGCAAATTATCTCTGGGGCCAACGTCCTGACTTTC.

This sequence joins TRBV15 and TRBJ1-2; 12 bases match TRBD1. The CDR3 runs 17 residues. J gave up 8 bases and V 1 base, and 11 bases lay outside the gene matches. Germline assignment: CDR1 LNHNV and CDR2 YYDKDF (reference sequence). The CDR3 nucleotides are TGTGCCACCAGCAGAGGAACCGGGACAGGGGGCGCGGAGGGCTACACCTTC. Amino acid sequence: CATSRGTGTGGAEGYTF.

This clone showed up just once. V usage is TRBV28 and J usage is TRBJ1-1; the D gene is possibly TRBD1 (6 bases). V was pared by 5 bases and J by 11 bases, with 15 bases between. Per germline, CDR1 MDHEN and CDR2 SYDVKM. The CDR3 totals 12 residues. The CDR3 DNA is TGTGCCAGCAGTGAGGGGACAAGGGGGGCTTTCTTT. This codes for CASSEGTRGAFF.

The chain links TRBV2 to TRBJ2-1; D is undetermined. The ends were cut back, 3 bases at V and 8 bases at J, with 17 bases in the middle. The CDR3 consists of 15 residues. Germline lookup yields CDR1 SNHLY and CDR2 FYNNEI. The CDR3 loop is CASSDFFASVYEQFF. In DNA, the CDR3 is TGTGCCAGCAGTGATTTCTTCGCTAGTGTATATGAGCAGTTCTTC.

This clone showed up just a few times. The rearrangement uses TRBV24-1 and TRBJ1-2; TRBD1 might be the D (5 bases). Germline values: CDR1 KGHDR, CDR2 SFDVKD. CDR3 length: 14 residues. Trimming stripped 4 bases from V and 2 bases from J, with 10 bases between. The CDR3 nucleotides read TGTGCCACCAGTGAGGGTCAGGGAAACTATGGCTACACCTTC. Encoded protein: CATSEGQGNYGYTF.

The chain uses TRBV3-1 (or the pseudogene TRBV3-2) and TRBJ2-7, with 8 nucleotides matching TRBD1. The CDR3 contains 13 residues. The trim removed 4 bases at V and 7 bases at J, leaving 6 bases unmatched. Germline lookup yields CDR1 LGHDT and CDR2 YNNKEL (reference sequence). The CDR3 here is CASSPTGGGEQYF. CDR3 nucleotide sequence: TGTGCCAGCAGCCCTACAGGGGGTGGGGAGCAGTACTTC.

This chain links TRBV29-1 with TRBJ2-2; D is possibly TRBD2 (6 bases). Per germline, CDR1 SQVTM and CDR2 ANQGSEA. V lost 7 bases to trimming and J lost 7 bases, with 10 bases between them. CDR3 length equals 11 residues. DNA for the CDR3: TGCAGCGGACGGGGGAGCGGGGAGCTGTTTTTT. As protein: CSGRGSGELFF.

A word on this clone: One end of the junction fails to match germline, which may point to a read error. V usage is TRBV9 and J usage is TRBJ2-1; 12 bases are a match to TRBD2. The CDR3 has 17 residues. The germline V gene has CDR1 SGDLS and CDR2 YYNGEE. CDR3 DNA sequence: TGTGCCAGCAGCGTAGGGGCCGGGGAACTAGCGGGAGGAGGCAGCATCTTC. Translating it yields CASSVGAGELAGGGSIF.

The chain uses TRBV11-2 and TRBJ2-1; 10 bases are shared with TRBD2. V was clipped by 5 bases and J by 5 bases; unmatched bases: 12. CDR3 length equals 17 residues. The germline CDR1 and CDR2 sequences are SGHAT and FQNNGV. CDR3: CASSPTRLAGLHNEQFF. The CDR3 nucleotides read TGTGCCAGCAGCCCCACCCGACTAGCGGGTTTACACAATGAGCAGTTCTTC.

The chain is built from TRBV21-1 and TRBJ1-2; no check of the table's D call, TRBD1, against the DNA was made. TRBV21-1 is tagged as a pseudogene. This CDR3 spans 23 amino acids. The CDR3 spells CASFGLKRGQPPNRDRDLDGYTF. The DNA for the CDR3 is TGTGCCAGCTTTGGTTTAAAGAGGGGGCAACCCCCCAACCGGGACAGGGACTTGGATGGCTACACCTTC.

CDR3 residues: CASSPTRNTEAFF. CDR3 nucleotide sequence: TGCGCCAGCAGCCCCACAAGGAACACTGAAGCTTTCTTT. This sequence joins TRBV5-1 and TRBJ1-1; D unresolved. The germline V gene has CDR1 SGHRS and CDR2 YFSETQ. V gave up 4 bases and J gave up 1 base, with 8 bases separating them. This CDR3 contains 13 residues. The full variable domain, completed using reference TRBV5-1 and TRBJ1-1, is KAGVTQTPRYLIKTRGQQVTLSCSPISGHRSVSWYQQTPGQGLQFLFEYFSETQRNKGNFPGRFSGRQFSNSRSEMNVSTLELGDSALYLCASSPTRNTEAFFGQGTRLTVV.

The rearrangement uses TRBV12-5 and TRBJ1-4; D possibly corresponds to TRBD1 (6 bases). The germline V gene has CDR1 LGHNT and CDR2 FRNRAP. The CDR3 spans 16 residues. Deletions cut 1 base from V and 7 bases from J, with 16 bases between. This CDR3 is CASGLGPTGRAEKLFF. The CDR3 nucleotides read TGTGCTAGTGGTTTGGGGCCAACAGGGCGGGCTGAAAAACTGTTTTTT.

This chain links TRBV21-1 with TRBJ2-7; TRBD1, the D gene given by the table, was not confirmed from the DNA. TRBV21-1 is marked as a pseudogene. CDR3 size: 14 residues. The CDR3 DNA follows: TGTGCCAGCATCCCCCTTTTAGGGGGAAGCGAGCAGTACTTC. Its protein product is CASIPLLGGSEQYF.

The chain uses TRBV2 and TRBJ2-5; 11 nucleotides match TRBD2. The CDR3 extends over 16 amino acids. Unmatched junction bases numbered 4, after V lost 4 bases and J lost 0 bases. Germline-derived CDR1 and CDR2 are SNHLY and FYNNEI. The CDR3 sequence: CASSVRTSGYQETQYF. The CDR3 nucleotides are TGTGCCAGCAGTGTACGGACTAGCGGGTACCAAGAGACCCAGTACTTC. Variable domain in full (rest from reference TRBV2 and TRBJ2-5): EPEVTQTPSHQVTQMGQEVILRCVPISNHLYFYWYRQILGQKVEFLVSFYNNEISEKSEIFDDQFSVERPDGSNFTLKIRSTKLEDSAMYFCASSVRTSGYQETQYFGPGTRLLVL.

The V and J genes are TRBV7-2 and TRBJ2-7; possibly TRBD2 for D (6 bases). V was clipped by 3 bases and J by 0 bases, with 18 bases between them. The CDR3 has 17 residues. Germline CDR1 and CDR2: SGHTA and FQGNSA. CDR3 sequence (DNA): TGTGCCAGCAGCTTTAGCGGCGTAGAGGTGTTCTCCTACGAGCAGTACTTC. It encodes CASSFSGVEVFSYEQYF.